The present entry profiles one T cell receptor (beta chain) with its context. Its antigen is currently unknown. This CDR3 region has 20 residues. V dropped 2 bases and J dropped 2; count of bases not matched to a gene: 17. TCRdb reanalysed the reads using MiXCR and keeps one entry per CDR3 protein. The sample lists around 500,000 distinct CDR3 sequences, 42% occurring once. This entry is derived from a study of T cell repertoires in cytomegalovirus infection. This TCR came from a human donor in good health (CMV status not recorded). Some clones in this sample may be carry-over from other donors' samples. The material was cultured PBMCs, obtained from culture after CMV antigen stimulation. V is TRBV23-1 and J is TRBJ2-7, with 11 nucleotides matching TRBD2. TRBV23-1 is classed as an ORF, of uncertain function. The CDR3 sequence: CASSQRRGTGKLAGAYEQYF. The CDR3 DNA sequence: TGCGCCAGCAGTCAACGGCGGGGGACAGGGAAACTAGCGGGAGCCTACGAGCAGTACTTC.